The 30 T cell receptor beta chains below come from one sample, sequenced in a study of regulatory T cells in long-lasting Graves disease. Libraries of TCR beta came from iRepertoire HTBI primers plus Arm-PCR of CDR3 regions. Each CDR3 protein gets one entry after TCRdb re-called the multiplex PCR reads with MiXCR. The data show some 220,000 distinct CDR3 sequences, with roughly 19% seen just once and around 11% held by the top ten. As for time point: newly diagnosed GD, antithyroid drugs for less than 3 months. With RNA extracted from PBMCs as input, the TCR library was made. The sample also formed part of further work on T cells in Graves' hyperthyroidism and ophthalmopathy.

Sequenced material: peripheral blood mononuclear cells (PBMCs), taken at new diagnosis, from a patient treated with antithyroid drugs. The source is a woman aged 30 to 39 with Graves disease.

In its sample, this clonotype was seen many times. The chain is built from TRBV19 and TRBJ2-3; 9 bases match TRBD1. V was clipped by 7 bases and J by 2 bases; unmatched bases: 10. The CDR3 is 16 residues long. Germline loops: CDR1 LNHDA, CDR2 SQIVND (reference sequence). The CDR3 region is CASKLLDRGATDTQYF. In nucleotides, the CDR3 is TGTGCCAGTAAACTTTTGGACAGGGGAGCCACAGATACGCAGTATTTT.

Ten or more counts support this clonotype. The CDR3 DNA follows: TGCAGTGCTAGTTCAGGGGCGGCAGTGGAGCCCCAGCATTTT. It translates to CSASSGAAVEPQHF. This chain uses TRBV20-1 with TRBJ1-5; possibly TRBD1 for D (6 bases). Looked up from germline, CDR1 is DFQATT and CDR2 is SNEGSKA (reference sequence). V was shortened by 3 bases and J by 8 bases, with 17 bases between the two germline ends. The CDR3 runs 14 residues.

At least ten counts were recorded for this clonotype. The V call is TRBV2, the J call TRBJ1-2; D remains ambiguous. V lost 7 bases and J 1 base, leaving 7 bases between the germline ends. This CDR3 contains 12 residues. Germline CDR1 is SNHLY and CDR2 is FYNNEI. CDR3 protein: CASKSSNYGYTF. The CDR3 nucleotides are TGTGCCAGCAAAAGCAGTAACTATGGCTACACCTTC. Complete variable domain (other parts from reference TRBV2 and TRBJ1-2): EPEVTQTPSHQVTQMGQEVILRCVPISNHLYFYWYRQILGQKVEFLVSFYNNEISEKSEIFDDQFSVERPDGSNFTLKIRSTKLEDSAMYFCASKSSNYGYTFGSGTRLTVV.

This clonotype was counted ten times or more. DNA of the CDR3: TGTGCCAGCAGTACGGGGGGGTCAGGGGGTAATGAAAAACTGTTTTTT. Residues: CASSTGGSGGNEKLFF. The chain combines TRBV6-1 with TRBJ1-4, with 7 positions matching TRBD1. The V gene end was trimmed by 5 bases and the J gene end by 4 bases; junction bases not matched to a gene: 10. Germline CDR1 is MNHNS and CDR2 is SASEGT. CDR3 length: 16 residues.

Ten or more counts support this clonotype. The rearrangement uses TRBV7-3 and TRBJ2-3; D may correspond to TRBD1 or TRBD2 (5 bases each). Germline V CDR1 and CDR2: SGHTA, FQGTGA. This CDR3 has 12 residues. V lost 2 bases and J lost 9, with 9 bases in between. The CDR3 DNA reads as TGTGCCAGCAGCTTAGGGGGTCAAACGCAGTATTTT. This sequence encodes CASSLGGQTQYF.

In its sample, this clonotype was seen many times. The rearrangement joins TRBV18 to TRBJ2-1; 9 bases map to TRBD2. J lost 7 bases, V lost 2 bases, and 6 bases had no gene match. Germline CDR1 KGHSH, CDR2 LQKENI. The CDR3 contains 15 residues. The CDR3 sequence is CASSPGLAGLNEQFF. The DNA of the CDR3 is TGTGCCAGCTCACCAGGCCTAGCGGGATTAAATGAGCAGTTCTTC. The complete variable domain, with remaining parts taken from reference TRBV18 and TRBJ2-1, reads NAGVMQNPRHLVRRRGQEARLRCSPMKGHSHVYWYRQLPEEGLKFMVYLQKENIIDESGMPKERFSAEFPKEGPSILRIQQVVRGDSAAYFCASSPGLAGLNEQFFGPGTRLTVL.

This clonotype has ten or more counts. The rearrangement joins TRBV27 to TRBJ2-7, with 8 nucleotides matching TRBD1. Germline lookup yields CDR1 MNHEY and CDR2 SMNVEV (reference sequence). The CDR3 spans 15 residues. V lost 6 bases and J lost 1; bases outside the gene matches: 8. For the CDR3, the DNA is TGTGCCAGCAGCCGCCCAGACAGGGGTTCCTACGAGCAGTACTTC. Translating gives CASSRPDRGSYEQYF.

The chain is built from TRBV3-1 and TRBJ1-3, with 8 nucleotides matching TRBD1. The CDR3 has 17 residues. The V gene's germline CDR1 is LGHDT and CDR2 YNNKEL (reference sequence). Unmatched junction bases numbered 4, after V lost 0 bases and J lost 0 bases. The CDR3 reads CASSQDWGQVSGNTIYF. CDR3 nucleotide sequence: TGTGCCAGCAGCCAAGATTGGGGACAGGTCTCTGGAAACACCATATATTTT.

There are many counts of this clonotype. In DNA, the CDR3 is TGTGCCAGCAGCCCAATTAGACAGGGGGCCTACGAGCAGTACTTC. Amino acid sequence: CASSPIRQGAYEQYF. J is TRBJ2-7 and V is TRBV11-2, with TRBD1 matching over 9 bases. Germline-derived CDR1 and CDR2 are SGHAT and FQNNGV. This CDR3 is 15 amino acids long. V shed 5 bases and J 2 bases; nucleotides not matched to a gene: 7.

This clonotype was detected many times. The chain is built from TRBV2 and TRBJ1-2, with D maybe TRBD1 (6 bases). There are 13 residues in the CDR3. V lost 5 bases and J 0 bases, leaving 7 bases between the germline ends. The germline gives CDR1 SNHLY, CDR2 FYNNEI. The CDR3 DNA is TGTGCCAGCAGTAGGGACACTAACTATGGCTACACCTTC. It translates to CASSRDTNYGYTF.

This clonotype was seen repeatedly, ten times or more. J is TRBJ1-1 and V is TRBV12-3 or TRBV12-4, with 7 bases aligning to TRBD1. V shed 6 bases, J shed 1 base, and the junction held 8 bases outside the gene matches. This CDR3 has 15 amino acids. The CDR3 spells CASRFGTVENTEAFF. CDR3 coding DNA: TGTGCCAGCAGATTCGGGACAGTGGAGAACACTGAAGCTTTCTTT.

V usage is TRBV12-3 or TRBV12-4 and J usage is TRBJ1-2; D is unclear. The CDR3 extends over 16 amino acids. V lost 5 bases and J lost 0, with 16 bases in between. The CDR3 here is CASSVDARTPNYGYTF. The CDR3 nucleotides are TGTGCCAGCAGTGTAGACGCCCGGACTCCTAACTATGGCTACACCTTC.

The sample holds many counts of this clonotype. This chain connects TRBV7-2 to TRBJ1-5; 8 bases are shared with TRBD1. This CDR3 comprises 18 residues. The trim removed 2 bases at V and 0 bases at J, leaving 9 bases unmatched. CDR1 SGHTA and CDR2 FQGNSA come from the germline V gene. DNA of the CDR3: TGTGCCAGCAGCTTACCTCGCGGACAGGGCTATAGCAATCAGCCCCAGCATTTT. The encoded protein is CASSLPRGQGYSNQPQHF.

Many counts were recorded for this clonotype. This chain joins TRBV28 and TRBJ1-5; TRBD1 aligns across 12 bases. The J segment lost 1 base and the V segment lost 3 bases, leaving 4 bases of the junction unmatched. The germline CDR1 and CDR2 sequences are MDHEN and SYDVKM. The CDR3 length is 17 residues. CDR3 sequence reads: CASSFGTGGASNQPQHF. CDR3 DNA sequence: TGTGCCAGCAGTTTCGGGACAGGGGGCGCGAGCAATCAGCCCCAGCATTTT.

This clonotype has a count of ten or more. The rearrangement uses TRBV20-1 and TRBJ1-5; D not certain. V shed 2 bases and J shed 4 bases, with 6 bases lying between them. This CDR3 region has 12 residues. Germline assignment: CDR1 DFQATT and CDR2 SNEGSKA (reference sequence). The CDR3 sequence: CSARSGNQPQHF. DNA for the CDR3: TGCAGTGCTAGATCAGGAAATCAGCCCCAGCATTTT.

This clonotype was counted only a few times. This chain uses TRBV30 with TRBJ1-4; D possibly corresponds to TRBD1 (5 bases). CDR3 size: 15 residues. The germline CDR1 and CDR2 sequences are GTSNPN and SVGIG (reference sequence). Trimming removed 2 bases from V and 3 bases from J, with 13 bases in between. DNA of the CDR3: TGTGCCTGGAGTTTTAGGGGTATGGCTAATGAAAAACTGTTTTTT. Its translation is CAWSFRGMANEKLFF.

This clonotype was seen at least ten times. The CDR3 sequence is CASSHPKAGRDTEAFF. The DNA for the CDR3 is TGTGCCAGCAGCCATCCCAAGGCAGGGAGGGACACTGAAGCTTTCTTT. This rearrangement joins TRBV3-1 to TRBJ1-1; a weak D match, TRBD1 (5 bases). Germline CDR1 LGHDT, CDR2 YNNKEL (reference sequence). V dropped 3 bases and J dropped 3 bases, with 17 bases sitting between them. The CDR3 extends over 16 amino acids.

This clonotype was observed at least ten times. The chain couples TRBV7-9 to TRBJ2-1; no definite D call. Germline V lookup: CDR1 SEHNR, CDR2 FQNEAQ (reference sequence). V shed 1 base and J shed 0 bases, with 16 bases lying between them. The length of the CDR3 is 18 residues. The CDR3 is CASSLVGAALSSYNEQFF. The CDR3 DNA follows: TGTGCCAGCAGCTTAGTTGGCGCGGCCCTAAGCTCCTACAATGAGCAGTTCTTC.

This clonotype was seen at least ten times. The chain combines TRBV4-1 with TRBJ2-5; perhaps TRBD2 as D (5 bases). The CDR3 is 16 residues long. Per the germline V gene, CDR1 is MGHRA and CDR2 is YSYEKL. V shed 0 bases and J shed 2 bases, with 13 bases lying between them. DNA of the CDR3: TGCGCCAGCAGCCAAGAACCCCCAGCGGTACAAGAGACCCAGTACTTC. Amino acid sequence: CASSQEPPAVQETQYF.

This clonotype was counted only a few times. Germline and junction disagree at one end, which may indicate a read error. The rearrangement uses TRBV28 and TRBJ1-3; a weak D match, TRBD1 (5 bases). Looked up from germline, CDR1 is MDHEN and CDR2 is SYDVKM. The CDR3 extends over 14 amino acids. CDR3 amino acids: CASSLRTTGNTIYF. The CDR3 DNA reads as TGTGCCAGCAGTTTAAGGACAACTGGGAACACCATATATTTT.

This clonotype was detected ten times or more. The chain joins TRBV3-1 to TRBJ2-7; 12 nucleotides match TRBD2. The CDR3 spans 15 residues. J lost 2 bases, V lost 5 bases, and 4 bases had no gene match. The germline V gene encodes CDR1 LGHDT and CDR2 YNNKEL (reference sequence). CDR3 residues: CASSRLAGAPYEQYF. Written as DNA, the CDR3 is TGTGCCAGCAGCAGACTAGCGGGGGCCCCCTACGAGCAGTACTTC.

The table lists this clonotype with many counts. This chain uses TRBV20-1 with TRBJ2-1; 7 bases are shared with TRBD2. With V trimmed by 3 bases and J by 9 bases, 11 bases remained unmatched. The CDR3 length is 14 residues. Per germline, CDR1 DFQATT and CDR2 SNEGSKA (reference sequence). Here the CDR3 reads CSASRAGVSSEQFF. Here the CDR3 DNA reads TGCAGTGCTAGTCGTGCGGGAGTAAGTAGTGAGCAGTTCTTC.

This clonotype came up many times. The gene calls are TRBV15 and TRBJ1-3; D gene uncertain. Trimming stripped 0 bases from V and 2 bases from J, with 5 bases between. CDR3 size: 14 residues. CDR1 and CDR2 (germline): LNHNV, YYDKDF (reference sequence). CDR3 residues: CATSRDSTGNTIYF. The CDR3 nucleotides read TGTGCCACCAGCAGAGATTCCACTGGAAACACCATATATTTT.

This clonotype was detected many times. J is TRBJ2-7 and V is TRBV20-1; 9 bases match TRBD2. Germline CDR1 and CDR2: DFQATT and SNEGSKA (reference sequence). Unmatched junction bases numbered 13, after V lost 0 bases and J lost 4 bases. CDR3 length: 17 residues. CDR3 in amino acids: CSARDLLRRTSGYEQYF. Written as DNA, the CDR3 is TGCAGTGCTAGAGATCTTTTGCGTCGTACTAGCGGGTACGAGCAGTACTTC.

This clonotype was observed many times. The chain uses TRBV19 and TRBJ1-2, with a possible D match to TRBD1 (5 bases). Deletions cut 7 bases from V and 4 bases from J, with 16 bases between. The CDR3 contains 14 residues. Germline lookup yields CDR1 LNHDA and CDR2 SQIVND (reference sequence). CDR3: CASIPGLGSYGYTF. In nucleotides, the CDR3 is TGTGCCAGTATCCCGGGACTCGGTTCCTATGGCTACACCTTC.

There are many counts of this clonotype. The chain employs TRBV5-5 and TRBJ1-4; TRBD1 matches 8 bases. V was clipped by 4 bases and J by 1 base; unmatched bases: 3. This CDR3 has 15 residues. Germline loops: CDR1 SGHKS, CDR2 YYEKEE (reference sequence). In nucleotides, the CDR3 is TGTGCCAGCAGCCCCGGACAGGGAACTAATGAAAAACTGTTTTTT. It codes for CASSPGQGTNEKLFF. The full variable domain, with the rest looked up from reference TRBV5-5 and TRBJ1-4, is DAGVTQSPTHLIKTRGQQVTLRCSPISGHKSVSWYQQVLGQGPQFIFQYYEKEERGRGNFPDRFSARQFPNYSSELNVNALLLGDSALYLCASSPGQGTNEKLFFGSGTQLSVL.

This clonotype was seen at least ten times. A read error may explain this, as a much larger clone is one base away. The J gene is TRBJ1-4, the V gene TRBV3-1, with D maybe TRBD1 (5 bases). The length of the CDR3 is 15 residues. CDR1 and CDR2 from the germline V gene are LGHDT and YNNKEL (reference sequence). Here the CDR3 DNA reads TGTGCCAGCAGCCCCGGGGGAGGAGAGGTCGAAAAACTGTCTTTT. Its translation is CASSPGGGEVEKLSF.

This clonotype was observed many times. The chain carries TRBV18 and TRBJ1-1; TRBD1 agrees at 7 bases. Per germline, CDR1 KGHSH and CDR2 LQKENI. Trimming at V came to 4 bases and at J to 1 base, leaving 6 bases not matched to a gene. This CDR3 spans 15 amino acids. CDR3 nucleotides: TGTGCCAGCTCACAACTACAGGGGAGGAACACTGAAGCTTTCTTT. Translating it yields CASSQLQGRNTEAFF.

Many counts were recorded for this clonotype. The chain links TRBV19 to TRBJ1-1; D perhaps matches TRBD1 (5 bases). V lost 6 bases to trimming and J lost 5 bases, with 13 bases between them. The CDR3 runs 13 residues. CDR1 and CDR2 (germline): LNHDA, SQIVND (reference sequence). The CDR3 bases are TGTGCCAGTAGATTTCGGGAGGGGACTGAAGCTTTCTTT. Translated: CASRFREGTEAFF.

J is TRBJ1-4 and V is TRBV10-2; D is unclear. V gave up 0 bases and J gave up 5 bases, with 10 bases separating them. The germline V gene has CDR1 WSHSY and CDR2 SAAADI. CDR3 size: 15 residues. CDR3 bases: TGCGCCAGCAGTGAGTCGTGGCAGCCGAATGAAAAACTGTTTTTT. Residues: CASSESWQPNEKLFF.